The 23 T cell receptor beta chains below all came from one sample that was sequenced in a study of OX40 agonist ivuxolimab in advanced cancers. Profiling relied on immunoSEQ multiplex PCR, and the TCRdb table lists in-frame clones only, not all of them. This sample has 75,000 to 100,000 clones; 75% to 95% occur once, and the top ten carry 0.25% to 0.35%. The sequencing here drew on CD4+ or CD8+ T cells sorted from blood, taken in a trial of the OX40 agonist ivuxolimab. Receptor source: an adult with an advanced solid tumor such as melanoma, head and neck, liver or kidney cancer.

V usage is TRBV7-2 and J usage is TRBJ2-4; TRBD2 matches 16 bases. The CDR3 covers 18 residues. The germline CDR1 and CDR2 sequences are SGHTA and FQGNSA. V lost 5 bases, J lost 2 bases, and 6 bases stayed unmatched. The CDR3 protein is CASSRGLAGGKSKNIQYF. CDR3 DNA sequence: TGTGCCAGCAGCCGGGGACTAGCGGGAGGGAAGTCCAAAAACATTCAGTACTTC.

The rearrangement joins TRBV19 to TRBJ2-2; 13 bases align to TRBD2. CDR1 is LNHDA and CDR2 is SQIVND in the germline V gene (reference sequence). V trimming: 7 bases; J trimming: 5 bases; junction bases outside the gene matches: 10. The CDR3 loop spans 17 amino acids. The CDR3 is CASTMGLAGLGTGELFF. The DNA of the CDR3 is TGTGCCAGTACCATGGGACTAGCGGGACTGGGAACCGGGGAGCTGTTTTTT.

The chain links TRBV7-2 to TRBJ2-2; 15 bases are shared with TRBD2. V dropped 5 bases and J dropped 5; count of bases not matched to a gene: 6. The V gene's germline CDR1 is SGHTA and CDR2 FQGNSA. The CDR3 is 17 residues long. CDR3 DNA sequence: TGTGCCAGCAGCGCCGGACTAGCGGGAGGGCGGACCGGGGAGCTGTTTTTT. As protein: CASSAGLAGGRTGELFF.

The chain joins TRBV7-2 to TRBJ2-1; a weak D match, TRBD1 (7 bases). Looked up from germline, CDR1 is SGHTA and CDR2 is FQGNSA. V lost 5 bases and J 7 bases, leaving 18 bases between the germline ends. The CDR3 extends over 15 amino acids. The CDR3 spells CASSPGGSTGNEQFF. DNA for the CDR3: TGTGCCAGCAGCCCAGGGGGGTCAACGGGAAATGAGCAGTTCTTC.

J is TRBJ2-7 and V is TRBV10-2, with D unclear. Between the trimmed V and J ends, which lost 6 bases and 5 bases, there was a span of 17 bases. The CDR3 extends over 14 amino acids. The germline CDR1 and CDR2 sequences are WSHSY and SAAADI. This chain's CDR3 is CASRPSRVLDEQYF. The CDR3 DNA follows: TGCGCCAGCAGGCCCTCTAGGGTACTTGACGAGCAGTACTTC.

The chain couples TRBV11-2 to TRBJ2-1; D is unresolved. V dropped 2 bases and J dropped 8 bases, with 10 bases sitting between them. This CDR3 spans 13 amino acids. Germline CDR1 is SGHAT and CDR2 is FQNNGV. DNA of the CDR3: TGTGCCAGCAGCTTATTGTCCGGCGATGAGCAGTTCTTC. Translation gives CASSLLSGDEQFF.

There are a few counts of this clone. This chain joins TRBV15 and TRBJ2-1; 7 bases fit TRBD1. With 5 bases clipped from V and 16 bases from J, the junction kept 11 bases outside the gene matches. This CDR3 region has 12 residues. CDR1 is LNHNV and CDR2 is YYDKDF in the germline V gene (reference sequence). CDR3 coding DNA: TGTGCCACCAGCCGATACAGGGGAGCCTTCTTCTTC. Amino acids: CATSRYRGAFFF.

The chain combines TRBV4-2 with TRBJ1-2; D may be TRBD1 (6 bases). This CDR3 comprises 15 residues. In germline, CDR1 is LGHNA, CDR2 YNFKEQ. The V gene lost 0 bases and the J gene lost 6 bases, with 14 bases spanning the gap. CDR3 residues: CASSQDLGGANGYTF. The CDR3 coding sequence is TGTGCCAGCAGCCAAGATCTTGGGGGGGCGAATGGCTACACCTTC.

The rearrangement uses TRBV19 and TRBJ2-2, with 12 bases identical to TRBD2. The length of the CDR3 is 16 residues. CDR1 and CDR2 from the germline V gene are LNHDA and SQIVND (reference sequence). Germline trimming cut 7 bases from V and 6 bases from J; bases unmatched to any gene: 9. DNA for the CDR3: TGTGCCAGTAAATTCCTAGCGGGAGGGCCATCCGGGGAGCTGTTTTTT. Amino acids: CASKFLAGGPSGELFF.

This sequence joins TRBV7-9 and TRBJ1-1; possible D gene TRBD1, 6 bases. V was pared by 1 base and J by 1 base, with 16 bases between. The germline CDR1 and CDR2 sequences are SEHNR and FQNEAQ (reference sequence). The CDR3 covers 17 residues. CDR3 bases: TGTGCCAGCAGCTTAGGGATGAACAGGGCCTCGAACACTGAAGCTTTCTTT. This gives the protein CASSLGMNRASNTEAFF.

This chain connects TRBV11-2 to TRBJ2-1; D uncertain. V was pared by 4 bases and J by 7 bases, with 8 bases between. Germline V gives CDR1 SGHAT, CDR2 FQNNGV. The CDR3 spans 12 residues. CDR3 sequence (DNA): TGTGCCAGCAGCTACATTACTAATGAGCAGTTCTTC. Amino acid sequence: CASSYITNEQFF.

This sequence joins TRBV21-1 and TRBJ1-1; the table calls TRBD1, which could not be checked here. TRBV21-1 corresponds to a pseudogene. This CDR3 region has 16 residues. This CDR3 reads CASSKSRQGPNTEAFF. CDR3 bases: TGTGCCAGCAGCAAATCCCGACAGGGACCGAACACTGAAGCTTTCTTT.

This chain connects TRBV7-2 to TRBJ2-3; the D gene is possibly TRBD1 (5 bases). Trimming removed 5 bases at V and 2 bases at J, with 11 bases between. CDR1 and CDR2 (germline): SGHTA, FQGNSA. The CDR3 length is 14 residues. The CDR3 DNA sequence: TGTGCCAGCAGCCCTACAGGTCCCACAGATACGCAGTATTTT. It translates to CASSPTGPTDTQYF.

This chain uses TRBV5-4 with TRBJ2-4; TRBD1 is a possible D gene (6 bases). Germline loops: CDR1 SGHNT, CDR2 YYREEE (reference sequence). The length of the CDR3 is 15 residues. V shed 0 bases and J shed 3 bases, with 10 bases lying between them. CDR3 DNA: TGTGCCAGCAGCTTGGGGGGACAAATCAAAAACATTCAGTACTTC. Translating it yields CASSLGGQIKNIQYF.

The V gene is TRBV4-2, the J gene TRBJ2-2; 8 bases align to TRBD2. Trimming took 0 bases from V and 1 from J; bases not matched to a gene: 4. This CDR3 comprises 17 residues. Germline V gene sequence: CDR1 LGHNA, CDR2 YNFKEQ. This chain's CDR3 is CASSQEGSGGNTGELFF. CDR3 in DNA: TGTGCCAGCAGCCAAGAAGGCAGCGGGGGGAACACCGGGGAGCTGTTTTTT.

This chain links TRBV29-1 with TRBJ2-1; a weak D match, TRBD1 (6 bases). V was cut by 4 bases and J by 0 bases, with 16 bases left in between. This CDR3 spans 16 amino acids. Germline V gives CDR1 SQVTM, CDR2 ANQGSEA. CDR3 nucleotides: TGCAGCGTTGGGTCCGGGACAACCATCTCCTACAATGAGCAGTTCTTC. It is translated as CSVGSGTTISYNEQFF.

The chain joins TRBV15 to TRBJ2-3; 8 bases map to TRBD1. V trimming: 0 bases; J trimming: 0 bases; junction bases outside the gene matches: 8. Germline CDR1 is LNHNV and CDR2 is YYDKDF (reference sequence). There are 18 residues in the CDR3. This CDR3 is CATSREGRTGRSTDTQYF. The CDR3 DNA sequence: TGTGCCACCAGCAGAGAGGGGAGGACAGGGCGGAGCACAGATACGCAGTATTTT.

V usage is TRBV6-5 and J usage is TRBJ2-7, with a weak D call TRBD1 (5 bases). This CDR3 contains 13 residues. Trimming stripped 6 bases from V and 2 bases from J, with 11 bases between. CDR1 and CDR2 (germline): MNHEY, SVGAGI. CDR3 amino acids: CASRGASTYEQYF. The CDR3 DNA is TGTGCCAGCAGAGGGGCCTCCACCTACGAGCAGTACTTC.

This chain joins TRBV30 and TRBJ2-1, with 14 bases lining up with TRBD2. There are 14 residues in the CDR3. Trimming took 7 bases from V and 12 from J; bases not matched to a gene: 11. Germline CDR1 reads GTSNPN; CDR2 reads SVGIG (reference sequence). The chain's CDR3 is CAFRLAGGVEVQFF. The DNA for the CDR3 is TGTGCCTTTCGACTAGCGGGAGGGGTTGAAGTGCAGTTCTTC.

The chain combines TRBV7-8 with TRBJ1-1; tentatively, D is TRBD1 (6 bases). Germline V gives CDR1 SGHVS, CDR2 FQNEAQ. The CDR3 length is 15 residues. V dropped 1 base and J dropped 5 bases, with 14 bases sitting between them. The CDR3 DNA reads TGTGCCAGCAGCTTAGTAGCAGGGGCTGGGACTGAAGCTTTCTTT. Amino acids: CASSLVAGAGTEAFF.

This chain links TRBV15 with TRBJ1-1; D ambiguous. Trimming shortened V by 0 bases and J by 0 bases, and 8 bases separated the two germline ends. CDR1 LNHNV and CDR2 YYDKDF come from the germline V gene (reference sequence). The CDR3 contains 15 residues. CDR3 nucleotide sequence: TGTGCCACCAGCAGAGAAGGAGACTTGAACACTGAAGCTTTCTTT. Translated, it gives CATSREGDLNTEAFF.

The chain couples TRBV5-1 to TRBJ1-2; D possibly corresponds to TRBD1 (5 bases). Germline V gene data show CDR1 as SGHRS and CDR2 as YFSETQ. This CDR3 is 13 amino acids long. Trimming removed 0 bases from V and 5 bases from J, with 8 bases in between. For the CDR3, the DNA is TGCGCCAGCAGCTTGGGGGACCCTTATGGCTACACCTTC. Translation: CASSLGDPYGYTF.

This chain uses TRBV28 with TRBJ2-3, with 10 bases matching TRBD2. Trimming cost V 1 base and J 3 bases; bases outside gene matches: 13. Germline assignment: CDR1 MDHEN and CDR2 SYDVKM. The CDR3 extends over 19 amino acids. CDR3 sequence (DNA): TGTGCCAGCAGTTTATTCTCCAGCGGGAGGGCCGGGGGTACAGATACGCAGTATTTT. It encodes CASSLFSSGRAGGTDTQYF.